This entry features one TCR beta chain sequence. What it binds is not known. Second doses that came at about 4 or about 12 weeks were put together. This sample is part of a study of T cell responses to AZD1222 COVID-19 vaccine. General observations from the study: Spike-spanning, vaccine-associated CD4 TCRs were dominant at 160-218 and 743-854. Rises in breadth and depth of Spike-specific TCRs came after two AZD1222 doses. Nearly half of spike-specific TCRs reportedly go after variant regions that carry no mutations.

This table comes from immunoSEQ multiplex PCR, and its TCRdb copy is limited to in-frame clones, with some not included. The repertoire has 150,000 to 200,000 clones, 92% of them found once; the top ten carry 1.1%. The sequencing here drew on peripheral blood, taken 28 days after the second AZD1222 dose. The source of this sequence is an adult who received the AZD1222 COVID-19 vaccine.

The CDR3 protein is CASGRSPGGLDEQFF. CDR3 coding DNA: TGTGCCAGCGGACGATCCCCGGGGGGCTTGGATGAGCAGTTCTTC. This chain uses TRBV5-4 with TRBJ2-1, with a possible D match to TRBD2 (7 bases). Germline CDR1 and CDR2: SGHNT and YYREEE (reference sequence). The length of the CDR3 is 15 residues. Trimming took 7 bases from V and 8 from J, leaving 22 bases between them.